Below, 19 T cell receptor beta chains from the same sample are listed, as sequenced in a study of T cell repertoires and leukemia-associated antigens. No antigen has been identified for these receptors. TCRdb processed the 5' RACE reads anew with MiXCR; each CDR3 protein has one entry. The repertoire holds about 15,000 distinct CDR3 sequences, with more than 30% as singletons. Sequencing input: CD3+ T cells sorted from blood and cultured. These receptors originate from a female donor in good health.

This clonotype was counted once. Since a much larger clone is just one base distant, this may be a read error. The J gene is TRBJ2-7, the V gene TRBV6-2 or TRBV6-3; 11 nucleotides agree with TRBD2. In germline, CDR1 is MNHEY, CDR2 SVGEGT. The CDR3 loop spans 17 amino acids. V shed 4 bases and J 0 bases; nucleotides not matched to a gene: 8. The CDR3 region is CASSSPGLADISYEQYF. The CDR3 bases are TGTGCCAGCAGTTCTCCGGGACTAGCGGATATCTCCTACGAGCAGTACTTC.

Comments on this clonotype: Germline and junction disagree at one end, which may indicate a read error. The chain uses TRBV7-3 and TRBJ2-7; the match to TRBD1 covers 12 bases. Germline V gene sequence: CDR1 SGHTA, CDR2 FQGTGA. The length of the CDR3 is 15 residues. In DNA form, the CDR3 reads TGTGGCAGCAGCTTAAGTGGGACAGGGGGCTACGAGCAATACTTC. This sequence encodes CGSSLSGTGGYEQYF.

This chain joins TRBV4-3 and TRBJ2-5, with 9 bases matching TRBD2. The germline CDR1 and CDR2 sequences are LGHNA and YSLEER. The junction had 8 bases not matched to a gene; V was cut back by 2 bases and J by 1 base. The CDR3 is 17 residues long. CDR3 in amino acids: CASSQQASGASQETQYF. The CDR3 DNA is TGCGCCAGCAGCCAACAAGCTAGCGGGGCCTCCCAAGAGACCCAGTACTTC.

Comment on this clonotype: The junction departs from germline at one end; a sequencing error may be responsible. The chain couples TRBV24-1 to TRBJ2-5; 7 bases match TRBD1. There are 14 residues in the CDR3. Germline-derived CDR1 and CDR2 are KGHDR and SFDVKD. In DNA, the CDR3 is TGTGCCACCAGTGGTCCGGACAGGAGTGAGACCCTGTACTTC. This translates into CATSGPDRSETLYF.

A remark on this clonotype: Since no conserved phenylalanine or tryptophan closes the CDR3, a read error is the likely cause. This chain links TRBV7-2 with TRBJ1-6; no reliable D call. The CDR3 totals 14 residues. Germline V gene data show CDR1 as SGHTA and CDR2 as FQGNSA. V was cut by 4 bases and J by 7 bases, with 11 bases left in between. CDR3 bases: TGTGCCAGCAGCTACCGGGTCTCGAATTCACCCCTCCACTCT. It codes for CASSYRVSNSPLHS.

Notes on this clonotype: A read error may produce the germline difference seen at one junction end. The rearrangement links TRBV27 to TRBJ1-5; D ambiguous. Germline V gene data show CDR1 as MNHEY and CDR2 as SMNVEV (reference sequence). The CDR3 spans 16 residues. CDR3 sequence: CVSSPVEGYSNQPQHF. CDR3 nucleotide sequence: TGTGTCAGCAGTCCAGTGGAGGGCTATAGCAATCAGCCTCAGCATTTT.

In the case of this clonotype: Just one base apart from a much larger clone, this may be a read error. The chain carries TRBV18 and TRBJ2-5, with D unclear. Germline V lookup: CDR1 KGHSH, CDR2 LQKENI. The CDR3 extends over 12 amino acids. The CDR3 here is CTSSPFAETQYF. The CDR3 DNA reads as TGTACCAGCTCACCTTTTGCAGAGACCCAGTACTTC.

By its share, this clonotype is medium-sized (0.01 to 0.1%). The CDR3 DNA reads TGTGCCATCAGTGAAAGACTGGGCTATGGCTACACCTTC. Protein sequence: CAISERLGYGYTF. The gene calls are TRBV10-3 and TRBJ1-2; D not resolved. The V end lost 3 bases, the J end lost 4 bases, and 9 bases lay between the germline ends. Germline CDR1 reads ENHRY; CDR2 reads SYGVKD. This CDR3 comprises 13 residues.

This clonotype was observed at least ten times. The genes are TRBV10-3 and TRBJ2-3; weak D call: TRBD1 (6 bases). Germline V gives CDR1 ENHRY, CDR2 SYGVKD. CDR3 length equals 15 residues. V lost 6 bases, J lost 4 bases, and 17 bases lay in between. CDR3 in amino acids: CAIRPRQEGPDTQYF. The CDR3 coding sequence is TGTGCCATCAGGCCAAGACAGGAAGGTCCAGATACGCAGTATTTT.

This clonotype was seen ten or more times. The rearrangement uses TRBV20-1 and TRBJ2-6; D is perhaps TRBD1 (6 bases). Trimming stripped 6 bases from V and 0 bases from J, with 18 bases between. Germline V gene sequence: CDR1 DFQATT, CDR2 SNEGSKA (reference sequence). This CDR3 has 17 residues. The CDR3 here is CSALGHEETSGANVLTF. The DNA of the CDR3 is TGCAGTGCCCTGGGACACGAAGAAACCTCTGGGGCCAACGTCCTGACTTTC.

This clonotype showed up many times. This chain joins TRBV12-3 or TRBV12-4 and TRBJ1-2; TRBD1 aligns across 7 bases. The CDR3 is 13 amino acids. Unmatched junction bases numbered 5, after V lost 6 bases and J lost 4 bases. CDR3 sequence reads: CASSNGQVYGYTF. The CDR3 nucleotides are TGTGCCAGCAGCAACGGACAGGTCTATGGCTACACCTTC.

This clonotype was detected many times. CDR3 residues: CASSPAGADNEQFF. CDR3 nucleotides: TGTGCCAGCTCACCTGCCGGGGCCGACAATGAGCAGTTCTTC. The chain is built from TRBV18 and TRBJ2-1; D possibly uses TRBD1 or TRBD2 (5 bases each). Germline CDR1 reads KGHSH; CDR2 reads LQKENI. Trimming cost V 3 bases and J 5 bases, with 11 bases left between them. The CDR3 runs 14 residues.

By proportion, this clonotype is large. CDR3 in amino acids: CASSFRDPEYSNQPQHF. DNA for the CDR3: TGTGCCAGCAGTTTTCGGGACCCAGAGTATAGCAATCAGCCCCAGCATTTT. The gene calls are TRBV27 and TRBJ1-5, with D possibly being TRBD1 (5 bases). CDR3 length: 17 amino acids. Trimming left V 3 bases short and J 0 bases short, with 15 bases between. Germline V gene data show CDR1 as MNHEY and CDR2 as SMNVEV (reference sequence).

This clonotype was observed a few times. As DNA, the CDR3 is TGCGCCAGCAGCCAAGATGAGGGGAGGTATGGCTACACCTTC. It encodes CASSQDEGRYGYTF. The V gene is TRBV4-3, the J gene TRBJ1-2; D is possibly TRBD1 (5 bases). Between the trimmed V and J ends, which lost 0 bases and 5 bases, there was a span of 10 bases. CDR1 and CDR2 from the germline V gene are LGHNA and YSLEER. The CDR3 is 14 residues long.

Concerning this clonotype: A much bigger clone sits one base away, suggesting this may be a read error. This chain connects TRBV5-5 to TRBJ1-1; D ambiguous. This CDR3 has 11 amino acids. Germline-derived CDR1 and CDR2 are SGHKS and YYEKEE (reference sequence). The CDR3: CASTVGSETFF. Here the CDR3 DNA reads TGTGCCAGCACCGTCGGCTCTGAAACTTTCTTT.

V is TRBV7-9 and J is TRBJ2-1; no clear D gene. V was clipped by 5 bases and J by 8 bases, with 16 bases between them. CDR3 length: 14 amino acids. Germline V lookup: CDR1 SEHNR, CDR2 FQNEAQ (reference sequence). Here the CDR3 reads CASSPPGAGDEQFF. The CDR3 nucleotides read TGTGCCAGCAGCCCGCCCGGAGCTGGGGATGAGCAGTTCTTC.

Concerning this clonotype: One end of the junction does not line up with germline, which may come from a read error. The genes are TRBV6-2 or TRBV6-3 and TRBJ2-7; D is unresolved. The V gene's germline CDR1 is MNHEY and CDR2 SVGEGT. The CDR3 covers 14 residues. The CDR3 is CANSYRNSAYEQYF. CDR3 bases: TGTGCCAACAGTTACCGGAACAGCGCCTACGAGCAGTACTTC.

This clonotype was counted at least ten times. This chain connects TRBV12-3 or TRBV12-4 to TRBJ2-7, with D maybe TRBD1 (6 bases). Trimming took off 4 bases at V and 10 bases at J, with 17 bases between the two ends. The CDR3 has 13 amino acids. CDR3 loop: CASSSSGQFRQYF. Here the CDR3 DNA reads TGTGCCAGCAGTTCGAGCGGACAGTTTAGACAGTACTTC.

Worth noting for this clonotype: Because the CDR3's place on the DNA is in doubt, the DNA is left out and the CDR3 is given as listed by TCRdb. The J gene is TRBJ2-3, the V gene TRBV7-2; TRBD1 reflects the table's D call only, with no check against the DNA. The CDR3 spans 18 amino acids, including both terminal residues. Germline V gene sequence: CDR1 SGHTA, CDR2 FQGNSA. The CDR3 loop is CASSFYICSASPTNTQYF.